One sample yielded the 20 T cell receptor beta chains listed below, sequenced in a study of OX40 agonist ivuxolimab in advanced cancers. This table comes from immunoSEQ multiplex PCR, and its TCRdb copy is limited to in-frame clones, with some not included. The sample lists 60,000 or so clones; 85% were seen once. This sample comprised CD4+ or CD8+ T cells sorted from blood, obtained in a trial of the OX40 agonist ivuxolimab. The receptors originated from an adult with an advanced solid tumor such as melanoma, head and neck, liver or kidney cancer.

The rearrangement joins TRBV14 to TRBJ2-1; D remains unclear. The V end was cut by 2 bases, the J end by 3 bases, with 2 bases between. This CDR3 is built from 12 residues. Germline V lookup: CDR1 SGHDN, CDR2 FVKESK. The CDR3 region has the DNA TGTGCCAGCAGCCAATTCTACAATGAGCAGTTCTTC. It is translated as CASSQFYNEQFF. Full variable domain (rest looked up from reference TRBV14 and TRBJ2-1): EAGVTQFPSHSVIEKGQTVTLRCDPISGHDNLYWYRRVMGKEIKFLLHFVKESKQDESGMPNNRFLAERTGGTYSTLKVQPAELEDSGVYFCASSQFYNEQFFGPGTRLTVL.

The rearrangement uses TRBV4-3 and TRBJ1-2; the D gene is possibly TRBD1 (5 bases). This CDR3 is built from 18 residues. Germline values: CDR1 LGHNA, CDR2 YSLEER. Trimming removed 0 bases from V and 1 base from J, with 18 bases in between. The CDR3 protein is CASSQDRLRSGGNYGYTF. The CDR3 DNA reads TGCGCCAGCAGCCAAGATCGCCTTCGGAGTGGGGGTAACTATGGCTACACCTTC.

The chain couples TRBV7-2 to TRBJ2-7; D remains unclear. This CDR3 has 12 residues. Trimming removed 2 bases from V and 3 bases from J, with 5 bases in between. The V gene's germline CDR1 is SGHTA and CDR2 FQGNSA. The CDR3 DNA reads TGTGCCAGCAGCTTAAACTTCTACGAGCAGTACTTC. Translated: CASSLNFYEQYF.

This chain connects TRBV18 to TRBJ2-7; D gene uncertain. The V and J ends lost 5 bases and 0 bases respectively, with 8 bases between them. Germline lookup yields CDR1 KGHSH and CDR2 LQKENI. The CDR3 extends over 13 amino acids. CDR3 nucleotides: TGTGCCAGCTCAGTGACCCGCTCCTACGAGCAGTACTTC. Protein sequence: CASSVTRSYEQYF. The full variable domain, completed using reference TRBV18 and TRBJ2-7, is NAGVMQNPRHLVRRRGQEARLRCSPMKGHSHVYWYRQLPEEGLKFMVYLQKENIIDESGMPKERFSAEFPKEGPSILRIQQVVRGDSAAYFCASSVTRSYEQYFGPGTRLTVT.

The chain uses TRBV20-1 and TRBJ2-5; no reliable D call. The germline V gene has CDR1 DFQATT and CDR2 SNEGSKA (reference sequence). The CDR3 length is 11 residues. Trimming left V 0 bases short and J 2 bases short, with 1 base between. The CDR3 DNA reads as TGCAGTGCTAGAGATCAAGAGACCCAGTACTTC. Translating gives CSARDQETQYF.

V gene TRBV19 combines with J gene TRBJ2-2, with 8 bases aligning to TRBD2. V lost 6 bases, J lost 0 bases, and 9 bases stayed unmatched. Per the germline V gene, CDR1 is LNHDA and CDR2 is SQIVND (reference sequence). The CDR3 runs 17 residues. The CDR3 region is CASSSLAEPTNTGELFF. The CDR3 coding sequence is TGTGCCAGTAGCTCACTAGCGGAGCCTACGAACACCGGGGAGCTGTTTTTT.

The chain joins TRBV28 to TRBJ1-6; D is uncertain. V shed 1 base and J shed 4 bases, with 8 bases lying between them. The CDR3 runs to 15 residues. CDR1 is MDHEN, CDR2 SYDVKM, per germline. In DNA, the CDR3 is TGTGCCAGCAGTTTATCGCAGGTTTATAATTCACCCCTCCACTTT. It is translated as CASSLSQVYNSPLHF.

The chain recombines TRBV6-5 with TRBJ1-1; D is unclear. Germline CDR1 reads MNHEY; CDR2 reads SVGAGI. Trimming stripped 2 bases from V and 5 bases from J, with 9 bases between. The CDR3 contains 13 residues. The CDR3 protein is CASSYNQKTEAFF. In DNA, the CDR3 is TGTGCCAGCAGTTACAATCAGAAAACTGAAGCTTTCTTT.

The J gene is TRBJ2-5, the V gene TRBV6-1, with 7 nucleotides matching TRBD2. The J call may be incorrect, as the DNA end agrees better with TRBJ2-7. CDR1 and CDR2 (germline): MNHNS, SASEGT. This CDR3 is 14 amino acids long. DNA of the CDR3: TGTGCCAGCATTACCGAGCGGGACTCCTACGAGCAGTACTTC. As protein: CASITERDSYEQYF.

This clone showed up just once. The gene calls are TRBV9 and TRBJ2-1; no clear D gene. The CDR3 extends over 15 amino acids. V was pared by 0 bases and J by 5 bases, with 12 bases between. The germline V gene encodes CDR1 SGDLS and CDR2 YYNGEE. The CDR3 loop reads CASSVGSGSDNEQFF. In nucleotides, the CDR3 is TGTGCCAGCAGCGTAGGTTCCGGGTCGGACAATGAGCAGTTCTTC. Using reference TRBV9 and TRBJ2-1 for the parts outside the CDR3, the full variable domain is DSGVTQTPKHLITATGQRVTLRCSPRSGDLSVYWYQQSLDQGLQFLIQYYNGEERAKGNILERFSAQQFPDLHSELNLSSLELGDSALYFCASSVGSGSDNEQFFGPGTRLTVL.

This clone was detected once. The rearrangement uses TRBV18 and TRBJ2-3; D not certain. The CDR3 is 12 residues long. V dropped 1 base and J dropped 4 bases, with 3 bases sitting between them. Germline CDR1 and CDR2: KGHSH and LQKENI. The DNA for the CDR3 is TGTGCCAGCTCACCACTTGCAGATACGCAGTATTTT. Translation: CASSPLADTQYF.

The chain employs TRBV7-2 and TRBJ2-7, with D hard to call. V lost 4 bases and J lost 2, with 12 bases in between. The CDR3 runs 14 residues. CDR1 is SGHTA, CDR2 FQGNSA, per germline. The CDR3 reads CASSSADGPYEQYF. CDR3 bases: TGTGCCAGCAGCTCTGCGGACGGACCCTACGAGCAGTACTTC.

DNA for the CDR3: TGTGCCAGCAGCTTAGCCGGGTTTTCCTCCTACGAGCAGTACTTC. This gives the protein CASSLAGFSSYEQYF. The chain recombines TRBV11-3 with TRBJ2-7; no reliable D call. CDR1 is SGHNT, CDR2 YENEEA, per germline. Trimming pared 1 base from V and 0 bases from J, leaving 10 bases between. CDR3 length: 15 amino acids.

The chain uses TRBV7-8 and TRBJ2-2; TRBD2 agrees at 8 bases. Germline values: CDR1 SGHVS, CDR2 FQNEAQ. Trimming took 7 bases from V and 4 from J; bases not matched to a gene: 2. The length of the CDR3 is 13 residues. This CDR3 is CASTLAGTGELFF. The CDR3 region has the DNA TGTGCCAGCACCCTAGCGGGCACCGGGGAGCTGTTTTTT.

This clone was seen a single time. This chain uses TRBV28 with TRBJ1-5; D may be TRBD1 (5 bases). V was trimmed by 8 bases and J by 3 bases, leaving 17 bases between them. CDR1 and CDR2 (germline): MDHEN, SYDVKM. This CDR3 is built from 15 residues. CDR3 amino acids: CASRGGGMDNQPQHF. CDR3 sequence (DNA): TGTGCCAGCCGCGGGGGGGGTATGGACAATCAGCCCCAGCATTTT.

The chain links TRBV28 to TRBJ1-5; TRBD1 agrees at 7 bases. Germline V lookup: CDR1 MDHEN, CDR2 SYDVKM. The trim removed 7 bases at V and 2 bases at J, leaving 2 bases unmatched. The CDR3 has 13 residues. The CDR3 is CASTTGGNQPQHF. The CDR3 DNA sequence: TGTGCCAGCACCACAGGGGGCAATCAGCCCCAGCATTTT. Based on the CDR3 plus reference TRBV28 and TRBJ1-5, the full variable domain is DVKVTQSSRYLVKRTGEKVFLECVQDMDHENMFWYRQDPGLGLRLIYFSYDVKMKEKGDIPEGYSVSREKKERFSLILESASTNQTSMYLCASTTGGNQPQHFGDGTRLSIL.

The chain uses TRBV5-1 and TRBJ2-7, with a weak D call TRBD1 (6 bases). CDR1 and CDR2 from the germline V gene are SGHRS and YFSETQ. Trimming removed 2 bases at V and 0 bases at J, with 9 bases between. The CDR3 has 14 residues. The DNA of the CDR3 is TGCGCCAGCAGCTTTACAGGGCCCTCCTACGAGCAGTACTTC. Its protein product is CASSFTGPSYEQYF.

This chain links TRBV5-6 with TRBJ1-1; weak D call: TRBD1 (6 bases). In germline, CDR1 is SGHDT, CDR2 YYEEEE. CDR3 length: 14 amino acids. The ends were cut back, 3 bases at V and 1 base at J, with 10 bases in the middle. The CDR3 bases are TGTGCCAGCAGCTACCCACAGGGGAACACTGAAGCTTTCTTT. Translation gives CASSYPQGNTEAFF.

In its sample, this clone was seen once. The chain joins TRBV6-1 to TRBJ2-1; D is possibly TRBD1 (5 bases). CDR1 is MNHNS and CDR2 is SASEGT in the germline V gene. This CDR3 is built from 16 residues. V lost 2 bases, J lost 2 bases, and 13 bases lay in between. The CDR3 loop is CASSERWQGAYNEQFF. Written as DNA, the CDR3 is TGTGCCAGCAGTGAACGGTGGCAGGGCGCCTACAATGAGCAGTTCTTC.

This chain uses TRBV6-5 with TRBJ2-5, with D perhaps TRBD2 (5 bases). CDR1 and CDR2 (germline): MNHEY, SVGAGI. Trimming left V 6 bases short and J 2 bases short, with 16 bases between. The CDR3 has 15 residues. CDR3 sequence reads: CASSPTSGNQETQYF. For the CDR3, the DNA is TGTGCCAGCAGCCCCACATCCGGGAATCAAGAGACCCAGTACTTC.